This T cell receptor beta chain was identified in a study of blood T cell repertoires in COVID-19. Study overall: The analysed material was cDNA or gDNA that came from T cells, B-cell-depleted T cells, or PBMCs.

The data were produced by immunoSEQ multiplex PCR, yet TCRdb's version contains in-frame clones alone and is incomplete. The sample carries hundreds of thousands of clones, 75% to 90% recorded once. Germline V gene sequence: CDR1 ENHRY, CDR2 SYGVKD. This CDR3 is built from 13 residues. The rearrangement links TRBV10-3 to TRBJ2-5; the D is unclear. The J call could be wrong; TRBJ2-7 is a better fit for the DNA end. Source material: PBMCs or T cells enriched from blood (not recorded which). The sequence came from a man aged 18 to 30 who had recovered from COVID-19. The CDR3 sequence is CAISESHRYEQYF. CDR3 sequence (DNA): TGTGCCATCAGTGAGTCCCATCGCTACGAGCAGTACTTC.